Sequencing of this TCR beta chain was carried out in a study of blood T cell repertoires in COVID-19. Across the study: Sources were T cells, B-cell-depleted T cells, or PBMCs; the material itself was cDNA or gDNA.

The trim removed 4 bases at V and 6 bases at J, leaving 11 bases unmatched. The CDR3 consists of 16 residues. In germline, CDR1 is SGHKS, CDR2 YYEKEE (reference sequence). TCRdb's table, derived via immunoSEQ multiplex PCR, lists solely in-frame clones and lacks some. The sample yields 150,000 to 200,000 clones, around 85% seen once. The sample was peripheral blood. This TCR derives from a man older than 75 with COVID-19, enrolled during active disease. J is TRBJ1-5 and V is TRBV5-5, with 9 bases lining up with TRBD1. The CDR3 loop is CASSLRSGQGRQPQHF. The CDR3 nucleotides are TGTGCCAGCAGCCTGAGGTCGGGACAGGGACGTCAGCCCCAGCATTTT.